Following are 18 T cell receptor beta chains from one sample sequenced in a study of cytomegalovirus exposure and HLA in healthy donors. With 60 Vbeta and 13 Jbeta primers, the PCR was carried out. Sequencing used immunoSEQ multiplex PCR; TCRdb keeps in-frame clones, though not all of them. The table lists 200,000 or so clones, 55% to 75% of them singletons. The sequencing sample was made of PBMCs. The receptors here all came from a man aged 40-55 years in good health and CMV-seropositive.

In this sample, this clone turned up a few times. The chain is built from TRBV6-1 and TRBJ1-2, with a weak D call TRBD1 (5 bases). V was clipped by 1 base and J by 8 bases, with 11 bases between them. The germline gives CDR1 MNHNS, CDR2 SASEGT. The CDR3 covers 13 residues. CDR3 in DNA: TGTGCCAGCAGTGAAGGCTCACAGGTGGGCTACACCTTC. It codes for CASSEGSQVGYTF.

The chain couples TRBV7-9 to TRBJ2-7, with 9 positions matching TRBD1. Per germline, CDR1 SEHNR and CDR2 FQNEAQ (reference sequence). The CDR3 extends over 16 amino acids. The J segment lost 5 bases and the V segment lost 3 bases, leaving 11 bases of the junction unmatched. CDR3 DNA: TGTGCCAGCAGCTTTGCCGGGACAGGGACCCCACACGAGCAGTACTTC. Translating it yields CASSFAGTGTPHEQYF.

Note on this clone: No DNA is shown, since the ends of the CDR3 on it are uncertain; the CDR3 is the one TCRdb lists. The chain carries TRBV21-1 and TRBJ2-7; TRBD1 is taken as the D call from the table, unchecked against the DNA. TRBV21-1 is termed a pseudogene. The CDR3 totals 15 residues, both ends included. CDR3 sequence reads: CASSKWGRGTYEQYF.

Here the CDR3 reads CASSEGLAGELSDTQYF. The CDR3 DNA is TGTGCCAGCAGTGAAGGGCTAGCGGGGGAGCTGTCAGATACGCAGTATTTT. The chain joins TRBV2 to TRBJ2-3; 10 bases map to TRBD2. The CDR3 consists of 17 residues. The junction had 8 bases not matched to a gene; V was cut back by 1 base and J by 4 bases. Germline V gene lookup returns CDR1 SNHLY and CDR2 FYNNEI.

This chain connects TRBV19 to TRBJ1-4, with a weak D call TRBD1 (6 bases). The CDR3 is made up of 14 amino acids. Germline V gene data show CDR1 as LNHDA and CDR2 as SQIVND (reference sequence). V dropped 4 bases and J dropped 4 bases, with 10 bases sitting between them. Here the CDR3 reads CASSTTGINEKLFF. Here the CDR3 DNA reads TGTGCCAGTAGTACTACAGGGATTAATGAAAAACTGTTTTTT.

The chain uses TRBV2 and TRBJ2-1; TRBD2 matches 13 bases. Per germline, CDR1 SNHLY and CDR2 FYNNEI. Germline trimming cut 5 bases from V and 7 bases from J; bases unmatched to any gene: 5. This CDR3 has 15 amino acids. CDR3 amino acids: CASSTSGGAGNEQFF. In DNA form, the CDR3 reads TGTGCCAGCAGTACTAGCGGGGGGGCCGGGAATGAGCAGTTCTTC.

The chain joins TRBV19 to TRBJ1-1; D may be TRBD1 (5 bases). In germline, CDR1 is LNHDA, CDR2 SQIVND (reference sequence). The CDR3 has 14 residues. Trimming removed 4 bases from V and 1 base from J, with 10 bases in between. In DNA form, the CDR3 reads TGTGCCAGTAGTAAAAACACAGGGAACACTGAAGCTTTCTTT. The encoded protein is CASSKNTGNTEAFF.

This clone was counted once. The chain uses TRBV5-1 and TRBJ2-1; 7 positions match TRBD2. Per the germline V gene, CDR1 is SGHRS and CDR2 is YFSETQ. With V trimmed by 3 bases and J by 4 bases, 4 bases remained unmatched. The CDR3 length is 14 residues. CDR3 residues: CASSWGGGYNEQFF. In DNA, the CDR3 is TGCGCCAGCAGCTGGGGCGGGGGTTACAATGAGCAGTTCTTC.

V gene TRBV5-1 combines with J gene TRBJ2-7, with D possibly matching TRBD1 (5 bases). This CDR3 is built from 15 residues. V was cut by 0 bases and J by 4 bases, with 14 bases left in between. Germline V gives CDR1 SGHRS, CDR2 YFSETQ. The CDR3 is CASSLGGQQVYEQYF. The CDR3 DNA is TGCGCCAGCAGCTTGGGGGGCCAACAAGTTTACGAGCAGTACTTC.

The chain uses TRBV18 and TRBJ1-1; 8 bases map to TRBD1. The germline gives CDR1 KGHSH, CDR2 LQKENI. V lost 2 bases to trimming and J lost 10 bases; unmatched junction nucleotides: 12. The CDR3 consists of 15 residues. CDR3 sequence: CASSPTGGAGHTAFF. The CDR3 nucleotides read TGTGCCAGCTCACCAACAGGGGGGGCGGGTCACACAGCTTTCTTT.

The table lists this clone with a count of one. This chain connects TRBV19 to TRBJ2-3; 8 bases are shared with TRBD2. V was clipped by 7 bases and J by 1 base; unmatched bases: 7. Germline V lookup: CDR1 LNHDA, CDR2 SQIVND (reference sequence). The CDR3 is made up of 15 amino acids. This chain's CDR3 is CASMERRGGTDTQYF. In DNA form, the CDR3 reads TGTGCCAGTATGGAGAGGCGGGGGGGCACAGATACGCAGTATTTT.

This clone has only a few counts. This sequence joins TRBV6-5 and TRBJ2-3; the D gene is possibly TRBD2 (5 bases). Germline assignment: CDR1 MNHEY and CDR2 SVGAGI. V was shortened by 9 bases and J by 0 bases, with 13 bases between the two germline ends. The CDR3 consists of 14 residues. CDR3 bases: TGTGCCAGTAAGGAGGTCCTGAGCACAGATACGCAGTATTTT. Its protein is CASKEVLSTDTQYF.

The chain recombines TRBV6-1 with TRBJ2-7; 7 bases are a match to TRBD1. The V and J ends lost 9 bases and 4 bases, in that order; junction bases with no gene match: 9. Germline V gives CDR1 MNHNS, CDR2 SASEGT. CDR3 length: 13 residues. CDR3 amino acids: CASTKDRAYEQYF. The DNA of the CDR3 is TGTGCCAGTACCAAAGACAGGGCTTACGAGCAGTACTTC.

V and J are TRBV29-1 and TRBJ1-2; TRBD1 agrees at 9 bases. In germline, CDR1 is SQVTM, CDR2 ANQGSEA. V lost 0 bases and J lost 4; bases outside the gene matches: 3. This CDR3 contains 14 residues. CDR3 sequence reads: CSVEDSTGGYGYTF. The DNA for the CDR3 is TGCAGCGTTGAAGACTCGACAGGGGGCTATGGCTACACCTTC.

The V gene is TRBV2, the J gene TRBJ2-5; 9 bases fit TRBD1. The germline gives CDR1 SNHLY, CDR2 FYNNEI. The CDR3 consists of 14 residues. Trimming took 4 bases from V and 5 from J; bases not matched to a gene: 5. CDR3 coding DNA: TGTGCCAGCAGTGGGACAGGGGTAGGCGAGACCCAGTACTTC. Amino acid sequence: CASSGTGVGETQYF.

In nucleotides, the CDR3 is TGTGCCAGCAGTTACTCAGGGGGTCCTAGGTACTTC. It translates to CASSYSGGPRYF. The chain joins TRBV6-5 to TRBJ2-7; TRBD1 is a possible D gene (6 bases). Trimming removed 0 bases from V and 12 bases from J, with 12 bases in between. The germline gives CDR1 MNHEY, CDR2 SVGAGI. The CDR3 extends over 12 amino acids.

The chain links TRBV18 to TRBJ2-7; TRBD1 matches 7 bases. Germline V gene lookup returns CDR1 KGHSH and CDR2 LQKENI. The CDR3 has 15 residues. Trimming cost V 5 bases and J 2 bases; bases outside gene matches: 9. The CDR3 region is CASSLTGQETYEQYF. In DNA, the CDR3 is TGTGCCAGCTCATTGACAGGGCAGGAAACCTACGAGCAGTACTTC.

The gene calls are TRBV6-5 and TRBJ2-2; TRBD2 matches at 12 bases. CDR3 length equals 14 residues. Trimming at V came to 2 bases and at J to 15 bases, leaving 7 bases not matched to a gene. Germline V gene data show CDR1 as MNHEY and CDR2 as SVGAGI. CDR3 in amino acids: CASSYELAGGNLFF. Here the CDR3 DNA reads TGTGCCAGCAGTTACGAGCTAGCGGGGGGGAATTTGTTTTTT.